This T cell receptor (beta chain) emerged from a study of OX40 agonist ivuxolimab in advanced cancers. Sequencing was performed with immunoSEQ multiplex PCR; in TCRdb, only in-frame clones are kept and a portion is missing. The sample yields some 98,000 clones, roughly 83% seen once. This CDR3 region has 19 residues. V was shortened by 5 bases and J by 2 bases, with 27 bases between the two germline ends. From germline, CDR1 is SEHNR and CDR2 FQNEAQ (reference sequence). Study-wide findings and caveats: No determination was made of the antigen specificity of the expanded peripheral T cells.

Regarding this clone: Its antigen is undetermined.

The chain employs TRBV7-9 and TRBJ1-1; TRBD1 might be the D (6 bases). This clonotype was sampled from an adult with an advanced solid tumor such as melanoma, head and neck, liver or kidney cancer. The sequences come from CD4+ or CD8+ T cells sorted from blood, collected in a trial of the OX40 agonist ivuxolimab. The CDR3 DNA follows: TGTGCCAGCAGCCCCACACAGGACAGAGTTCCCTGGGGAAACACTGAAGCTTTCTTT. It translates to CASSPTQDRVPWGNTEAFF.